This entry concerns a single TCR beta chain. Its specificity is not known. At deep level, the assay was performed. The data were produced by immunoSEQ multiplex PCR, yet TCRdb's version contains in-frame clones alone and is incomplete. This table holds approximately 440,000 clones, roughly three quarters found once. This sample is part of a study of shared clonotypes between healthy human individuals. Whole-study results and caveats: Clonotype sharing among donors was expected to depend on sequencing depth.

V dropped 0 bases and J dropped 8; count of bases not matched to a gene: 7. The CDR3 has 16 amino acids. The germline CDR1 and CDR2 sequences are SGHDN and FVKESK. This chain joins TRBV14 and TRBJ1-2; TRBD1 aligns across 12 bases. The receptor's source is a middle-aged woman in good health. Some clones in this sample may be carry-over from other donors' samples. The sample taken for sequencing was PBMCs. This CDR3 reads CASSQEFGDRGRGYTF. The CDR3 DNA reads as TGTGCCAGCAGCCAAGAGTTTGGGGACAGGGGGCGAGGCTACACCTTC.